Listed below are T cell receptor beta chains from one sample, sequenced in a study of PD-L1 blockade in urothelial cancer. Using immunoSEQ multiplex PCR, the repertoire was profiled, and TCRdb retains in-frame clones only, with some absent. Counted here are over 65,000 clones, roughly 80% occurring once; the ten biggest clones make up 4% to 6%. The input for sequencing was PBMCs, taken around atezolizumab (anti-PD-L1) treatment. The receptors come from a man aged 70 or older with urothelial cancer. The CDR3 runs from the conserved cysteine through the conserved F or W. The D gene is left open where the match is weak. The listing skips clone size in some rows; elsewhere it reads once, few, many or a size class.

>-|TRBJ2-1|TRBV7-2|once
CASSLDSSLPYNEQFF
TGTGCCAGCAGCTTAGATTCCAGTCTCCCCTACAATGAGCAGTTCTTC
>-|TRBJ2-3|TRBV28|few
CASSLGQDTDTQYF
TGTGCCAGCAGTTTAGGGCAGGACACAGATACGCAGTATTTT
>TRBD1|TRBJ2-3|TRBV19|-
CASSIGRGQGVHTQYF
TGTGCCAGTAGTATAGGGCGGGGACAGGGGGTCCATACGCAGTATTTT
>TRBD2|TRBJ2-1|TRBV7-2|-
CASSSLTSGRANEQFF
TGTGCCAGCAGCTCCCTGACTAGCGGGAGGGCCAATGAGCAGTTCTTC
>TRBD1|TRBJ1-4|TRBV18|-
CASSLGQAAEKLFF
TGTGCCAGCTCACTCGGACAGGCGGCGGAAAAACTGTTTTTT
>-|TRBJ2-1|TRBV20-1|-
CSARAYNEQFF
TGCAGTGCTAGAGCTTACAATGAGCAGTTCTTC
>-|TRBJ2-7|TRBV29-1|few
CSVVVAGQYEQYF
TGCAGCGTTGTTGTAGCGGGACAGTACGAGCAGTACTTC
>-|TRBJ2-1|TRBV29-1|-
CSVEDQRLGLSVQFF
TGCAGCGTTGAAGATCAGAGACTAGGTCTAAGCGTGCAGTTCTTC
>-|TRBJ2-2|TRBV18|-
CASSPFRQAGELFF
TGTGCCAGCTCACCTTTTCGACAGGCCGGGGAGCTGTTTTTT
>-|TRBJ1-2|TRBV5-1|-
CASSLDGVANYGYTF
TGCGCCAGCAGCTTGGACGGGGTGGCTAACTATGGCTACACCTTC
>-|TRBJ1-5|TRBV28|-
CASSQKAAINQPQHF
TGTGCCAGCAGCCAAAAAGCGGCGATCAATCAGCCCCAGCATTTT
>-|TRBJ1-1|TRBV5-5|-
CASSDSLNTEAFF
TGTGCCAGCAGCGATAGCCTGAACACTGAAGCTTTCTTT
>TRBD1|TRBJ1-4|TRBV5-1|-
CASSRTGSNEKLFF
TGCGCCAGCAGCAGGACAGGTTCTAATGAAAAACTGTTTTTT
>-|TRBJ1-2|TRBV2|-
CASSEGGRGYTF
TGTGCCAGCAGTGAGGGGGGTCGGGGCTACACCTTC
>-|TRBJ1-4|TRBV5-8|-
CASSRGSFNEKLFF
TGTGCCAGCAGCCGAGGCAGTTTTAATGAAAAACTGTTTTTT
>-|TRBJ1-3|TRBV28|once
CASSYPTGREWSGNTIYF
TGTGCCAGCAGTTACCCGACAGGCAGAGAATGGTCCGGAAACACCATATATTTT
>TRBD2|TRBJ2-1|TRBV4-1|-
CASSQDPSSGSPLNEQFF
TGCGCCAGCAGCCAAGATCCCTCTAGCGGGAGTCCCCTCAATGAGCAGTTCTTC
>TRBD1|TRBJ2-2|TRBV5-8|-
CASSPRGLGELFF
TGTGCCAGCAGCCCCAGGGGGCTCGGGGAGCTGTTTTTT
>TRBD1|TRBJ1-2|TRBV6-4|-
CASSFRGNEPLSGYTF
TGTGCCAGCAGCTTCAGGGGGAATGAGCCATTATCCGGCTACACCTTC
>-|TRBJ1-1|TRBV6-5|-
CASSGEGVYTEAFF
TGTGCCAGCAGTGGAGAGGGGGTATACACTGAAGCTTTCTTT
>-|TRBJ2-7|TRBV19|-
CASSINREGEQYF
TGTGCCAGTAGTATTAACAGGGAGGGCGAGCAGTACTTC
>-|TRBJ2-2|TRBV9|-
CASSVQGSTGELFF
TGTGCCAGCAGCGTACAGGGCAGCACCGGGGAGCTGTTTTTT
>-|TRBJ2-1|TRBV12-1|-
CASSFAGTSGRPPYNEQFF
TGTGCCAGCAGCTTTGCGGGGACTAGCGGGAGGCCTCCCTACAATGAGCAGTTCTTC
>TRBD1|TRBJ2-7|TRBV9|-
CASSAQGFSYEQYF
TGTGCCAGCAGCGCACAGGGGTTCTCCTACGAGCAGTACTTC
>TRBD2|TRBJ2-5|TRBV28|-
CASSPLSSGLSETQYF
TGTGCCAGCAGTCCCTTAAGTAGCGGGCTGTCAGAGACCCAGTACTTC
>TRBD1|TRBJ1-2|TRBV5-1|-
CASRPGTGDNGYTF
TGCGCCAGCAGGCCCGGGACAGGGGACAATGGCTACACCTTC
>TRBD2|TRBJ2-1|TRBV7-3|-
CASSPLAGVWNEQFF
TGTGCCAGCAGCCCCCTAGCGGGAGTTTGGAATGAGCAGTTCTTC
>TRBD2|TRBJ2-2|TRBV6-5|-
CASSYGAGGPTGELFF
TGTGCCAGCAGTTACGGGGCGGGAGGGCCAACCGGGGAGCTGTTTTTT
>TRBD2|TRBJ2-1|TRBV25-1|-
CASSPIRASGSNEQFF
TGTGCCAGCAGTCCCATTAGGGCTAGCGGGAGTAATGAGCAGTTCTTC
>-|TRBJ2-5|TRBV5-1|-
CASSLSRGGETQYF
TGCGCCAGCAGCTTAAGTAGGGGGGGAGAGACCCAGTACTTC
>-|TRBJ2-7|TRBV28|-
CASSLRAGVGEQYF
TGTGCCAGCAGTTTGCGAGCAGGGGTTGGCGAGCAGTACTTC
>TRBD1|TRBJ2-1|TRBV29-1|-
CSIQGAYNEQFF
TGCAGCATCCAGGGGGCCTACAATGAGCAGTTCTTC
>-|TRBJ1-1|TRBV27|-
CASSFYPPRNTEAFF
TGTGCCAGCAGTTTCTACCCACCTAGAAACACTGAAGCTTTCTTT
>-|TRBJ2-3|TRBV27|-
CASTPRAGFSTDTQYF
TGTGCCAGCACCCCTAGGGCGGGGTTTAGCACAGATACGCAGTATTTT